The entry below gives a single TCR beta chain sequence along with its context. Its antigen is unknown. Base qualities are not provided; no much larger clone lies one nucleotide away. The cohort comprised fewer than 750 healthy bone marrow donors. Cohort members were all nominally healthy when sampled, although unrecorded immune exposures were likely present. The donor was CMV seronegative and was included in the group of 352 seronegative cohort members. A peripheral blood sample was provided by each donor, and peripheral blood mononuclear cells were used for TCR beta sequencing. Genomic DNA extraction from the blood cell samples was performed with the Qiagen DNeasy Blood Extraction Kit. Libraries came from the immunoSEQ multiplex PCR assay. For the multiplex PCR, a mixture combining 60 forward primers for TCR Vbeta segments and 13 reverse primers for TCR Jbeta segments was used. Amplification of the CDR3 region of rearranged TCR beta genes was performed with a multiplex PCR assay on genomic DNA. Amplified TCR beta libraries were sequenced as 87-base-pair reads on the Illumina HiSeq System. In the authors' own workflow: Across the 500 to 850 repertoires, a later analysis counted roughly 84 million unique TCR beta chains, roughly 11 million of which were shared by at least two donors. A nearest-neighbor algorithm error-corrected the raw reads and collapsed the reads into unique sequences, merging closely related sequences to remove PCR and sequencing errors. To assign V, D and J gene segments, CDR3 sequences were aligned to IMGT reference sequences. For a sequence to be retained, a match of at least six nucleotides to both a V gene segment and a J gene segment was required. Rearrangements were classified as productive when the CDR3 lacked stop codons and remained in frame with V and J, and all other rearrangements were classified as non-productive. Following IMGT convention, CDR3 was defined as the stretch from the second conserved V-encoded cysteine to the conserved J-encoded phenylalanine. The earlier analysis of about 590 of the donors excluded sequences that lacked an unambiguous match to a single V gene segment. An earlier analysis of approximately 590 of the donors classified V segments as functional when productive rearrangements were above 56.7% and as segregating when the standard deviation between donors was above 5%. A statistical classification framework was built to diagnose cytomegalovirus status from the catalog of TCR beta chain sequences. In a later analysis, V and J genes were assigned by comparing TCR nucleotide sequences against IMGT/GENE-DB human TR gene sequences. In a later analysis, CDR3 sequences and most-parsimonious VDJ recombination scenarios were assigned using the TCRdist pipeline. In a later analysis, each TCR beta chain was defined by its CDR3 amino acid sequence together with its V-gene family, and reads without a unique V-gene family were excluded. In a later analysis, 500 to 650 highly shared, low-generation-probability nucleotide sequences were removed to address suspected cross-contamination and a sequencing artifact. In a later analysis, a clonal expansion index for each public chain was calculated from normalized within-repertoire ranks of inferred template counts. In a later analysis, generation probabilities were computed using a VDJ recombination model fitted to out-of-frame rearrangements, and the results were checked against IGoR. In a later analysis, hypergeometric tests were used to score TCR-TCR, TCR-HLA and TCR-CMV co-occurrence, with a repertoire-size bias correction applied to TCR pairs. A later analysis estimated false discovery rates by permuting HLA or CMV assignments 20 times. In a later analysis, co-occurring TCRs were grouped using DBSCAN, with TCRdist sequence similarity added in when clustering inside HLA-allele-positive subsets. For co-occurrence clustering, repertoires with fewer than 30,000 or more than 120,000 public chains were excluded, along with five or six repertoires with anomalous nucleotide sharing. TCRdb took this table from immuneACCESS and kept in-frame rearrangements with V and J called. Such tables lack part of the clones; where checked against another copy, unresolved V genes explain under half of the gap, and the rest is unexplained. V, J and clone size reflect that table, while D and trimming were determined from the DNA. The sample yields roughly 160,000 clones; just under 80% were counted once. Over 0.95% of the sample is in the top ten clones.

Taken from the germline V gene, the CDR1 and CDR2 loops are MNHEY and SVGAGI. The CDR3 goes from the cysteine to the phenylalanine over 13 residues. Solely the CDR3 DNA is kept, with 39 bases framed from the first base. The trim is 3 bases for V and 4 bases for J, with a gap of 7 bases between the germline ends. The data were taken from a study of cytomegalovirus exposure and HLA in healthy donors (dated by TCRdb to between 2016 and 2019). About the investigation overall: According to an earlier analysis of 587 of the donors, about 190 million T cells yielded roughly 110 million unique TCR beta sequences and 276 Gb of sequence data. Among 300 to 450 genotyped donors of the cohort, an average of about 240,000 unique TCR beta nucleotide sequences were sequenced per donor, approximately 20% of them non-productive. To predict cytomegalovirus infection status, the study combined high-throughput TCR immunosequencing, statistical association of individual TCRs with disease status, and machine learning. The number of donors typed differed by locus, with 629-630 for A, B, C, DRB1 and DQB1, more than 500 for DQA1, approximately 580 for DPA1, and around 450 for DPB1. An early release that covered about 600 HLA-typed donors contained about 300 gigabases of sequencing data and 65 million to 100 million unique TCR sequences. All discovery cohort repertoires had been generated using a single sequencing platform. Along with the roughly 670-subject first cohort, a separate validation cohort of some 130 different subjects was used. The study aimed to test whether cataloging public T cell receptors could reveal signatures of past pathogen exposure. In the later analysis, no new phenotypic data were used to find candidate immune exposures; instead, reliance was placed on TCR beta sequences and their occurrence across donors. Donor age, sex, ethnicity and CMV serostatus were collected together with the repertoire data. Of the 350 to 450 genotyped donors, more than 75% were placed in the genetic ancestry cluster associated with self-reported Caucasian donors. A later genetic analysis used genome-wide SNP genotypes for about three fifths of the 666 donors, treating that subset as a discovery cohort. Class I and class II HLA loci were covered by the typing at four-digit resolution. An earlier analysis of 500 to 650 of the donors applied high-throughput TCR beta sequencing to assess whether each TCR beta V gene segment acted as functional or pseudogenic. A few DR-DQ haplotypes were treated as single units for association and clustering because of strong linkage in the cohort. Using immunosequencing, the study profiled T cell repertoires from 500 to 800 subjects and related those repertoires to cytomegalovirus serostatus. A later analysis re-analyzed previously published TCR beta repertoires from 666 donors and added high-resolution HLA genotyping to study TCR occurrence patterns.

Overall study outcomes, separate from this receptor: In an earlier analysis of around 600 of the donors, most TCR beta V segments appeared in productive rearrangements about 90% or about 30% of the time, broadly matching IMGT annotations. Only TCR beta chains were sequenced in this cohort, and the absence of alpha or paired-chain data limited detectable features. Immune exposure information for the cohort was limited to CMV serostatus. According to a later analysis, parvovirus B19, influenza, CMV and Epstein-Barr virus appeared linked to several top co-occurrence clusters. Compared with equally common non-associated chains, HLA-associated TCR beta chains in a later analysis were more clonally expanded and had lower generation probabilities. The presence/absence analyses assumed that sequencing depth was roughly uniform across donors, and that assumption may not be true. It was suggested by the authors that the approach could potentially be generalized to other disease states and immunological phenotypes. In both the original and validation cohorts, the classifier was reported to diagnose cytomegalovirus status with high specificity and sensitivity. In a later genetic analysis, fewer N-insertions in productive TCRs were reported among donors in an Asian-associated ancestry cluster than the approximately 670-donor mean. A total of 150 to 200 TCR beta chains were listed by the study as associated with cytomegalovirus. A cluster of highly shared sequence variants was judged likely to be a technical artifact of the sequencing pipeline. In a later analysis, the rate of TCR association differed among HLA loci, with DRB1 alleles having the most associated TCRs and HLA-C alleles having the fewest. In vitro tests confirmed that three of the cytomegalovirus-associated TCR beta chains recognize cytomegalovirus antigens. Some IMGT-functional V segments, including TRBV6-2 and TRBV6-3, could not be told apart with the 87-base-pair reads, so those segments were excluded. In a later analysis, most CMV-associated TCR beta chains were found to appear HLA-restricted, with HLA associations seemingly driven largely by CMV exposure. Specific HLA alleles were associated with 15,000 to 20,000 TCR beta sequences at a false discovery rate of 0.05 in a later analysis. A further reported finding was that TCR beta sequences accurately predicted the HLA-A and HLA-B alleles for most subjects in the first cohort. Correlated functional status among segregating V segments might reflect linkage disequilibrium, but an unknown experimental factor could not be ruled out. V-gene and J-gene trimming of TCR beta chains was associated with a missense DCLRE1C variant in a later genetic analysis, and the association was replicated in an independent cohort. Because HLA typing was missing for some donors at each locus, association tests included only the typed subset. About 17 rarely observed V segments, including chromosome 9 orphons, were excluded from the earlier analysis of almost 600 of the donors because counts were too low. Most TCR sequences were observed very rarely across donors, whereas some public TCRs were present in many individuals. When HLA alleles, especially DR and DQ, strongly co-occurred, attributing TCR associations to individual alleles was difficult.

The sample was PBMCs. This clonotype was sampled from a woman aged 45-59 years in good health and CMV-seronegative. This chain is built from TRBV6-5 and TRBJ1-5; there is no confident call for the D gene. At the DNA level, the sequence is TGTGCCAGCAGTTATACTAGAAATCAGCCCCAGCATTTT. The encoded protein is CASSYTRNQPQHF.